Sequencing of this T cell receptor (beta chain) was carried out in a study of control samples from healthy donors and cancer patients. J gave up 6 bases and V 7 bases, and 8 bases lay outside the gene matches. The CDR3 covers 15 residues. The germline CDR1 and CDR2 sequences are LNHDA and SQIVND (reference sequence). Only in-frame clones appear in the TCRdb table, and some are missing; sequencing was by immunoSEQ multiplex PCR. The sample shows around 130,000 clones, roughly 90% of them seen only once. The rearrangement joins TRBV19 to TRBJ1-4; TRBD1 matches at 10 bases. The TCR was taken from a man between 50 and 59 years old with head and neck cancer. Material: PBMCs. For the CDR3, the DNA is TGTGCCAGTACCCCATTAGGGACAGGGGATGAAAAACTGTTTTTT. Protein: CASTPLGTGDEKLFF.